This is a list of T cell receptor beta chains from one sample in a study of CD8+ T cells in alopecia areata. Measured with immunoSEQ multiplex PCR; TCRdb has only the in-frame clones, and not every one. Altogether more than 140,000 clones are present, 86% being singletons, with the ten largest covering about 13%. Sequenced material: CD8+ T cells sorted from blood, taken at week 4, from a patient treated with tofacitinib. The receptors here all came from a human donor with alopecia areata. CDR3s include the opening cysteine and the closing phenylalanine or tryptophan. Each record gives: J gene, V gene, clone size, D gene, CDR3 protein, CDR3 DNA. The D gene is left open where the match is weak. Rows give clone size only sometimes, using once, few, many, or a class for an expanded clone.

j_gene: TRBJ2-7
v_gene: TRBV5-1
abundance: NA
d_gene: NA
CDR3aa: CASRDPGHLYEQYF
CDR3nt: TGCGCCAGCAGAGACCCGGGACACCTCTACGAGCAGTACTTC

j_gene: TRBJ2-3
v_gene: TRBV25-1
abundance: NA
d_gene: TRBD1
CDR3aa: CASTWTGDTQYF
CDR3nt: TGTGCCAGCACCTGGACAGGGGATACGCAGTATTTT

j_gene: TRBJ1-4
v_gene: TRBV7-9
abundance: NA
d_gene: TRBD1
CDR3aa: CASSLETGLAEKLFF
CDR3nt: TGTGCCAGCAGCTTAGAGACAGGGTTAGCGGAGAAACTGTTTTTT

j_gene: TRBJ2-7
v_gene: TRBV27
abundance: NA
d_gene: NA
CDR3aa: CASSPLGYYEQYF
CDR3nt: TGTGCCAGCAGCCCATTAGGGTACTACGAGCAGTACTTC

j_gene: TRBJ2-2
v_gene: TRBV30
abundance: NA
d_gene: NA
CDR3aa: CAWSALGNTGELFF
CDR3nt: TGTGCCTGGAGCGCGTTGGGGAACACCGGGGAGCTGTTTTTT

j_gene: TRBJ2-7
v_gene: TRBV6-1
abundance: NA
d_gene: TRBD2
CDR3aa: CASSPESGSSYEQYF
CDR3nt: TGTGCCAGCAGTCCGGAAAGCGGGAGCTCCTACGAGCAGTACTTC

j_gene: TRBJ2-5
v_gene: TRBV9
abundance: NA
d_gene: NA
CDR3aa: CASSVGASVYQETQYF
CDR3nt: TGTGCCAGCAGCGTAGGGGCTAGCGTTTACCAAGAGACCCAGTACTTC

j_gene: TRBJ2-5
v_gene: TRBV10-3
abundance: NA
d_gene: NA
CDR3aa: CAISESMGETQYF
CDR3nt: TGTGCCATCAGTGAGTCGATGGGAGAGACCCAGTACTTC

j_gene: TRBJ2-4
v_gene: TRBV6-5
abundance: NA
d_gene: NA
CDR3aa: CASSSGLDIQYF
CDR3nt: TGTGCCAGCAGCTCGGGACTTGACATTCAGTACTTC

j_gene: TRBJ2-7
v_gene: TRBV27
abundance: NA
d_gene: TRBD1
CDR3aa: CASSPTGTGAYEQYF
CDR3nt: TGTGCCAGCAGTCCTACCGGGACAGGGGCCTACGAGCAGTACTTC

j_gene: TRBJ2-7
v_gene: TRBV7-9
abundance: NA
d_gene: NA
CDR3aa: CASSSGQGTDYEQYF
CDR3nt: TGTGCCAGCAGCTCCGGCCAGGGGACGGACTACGAGCAGTACTTC

j_gene: TRBJ2-6
v_gene: TRBV27
abundance: NA
d_gene: NA
CDR3aa: CASSSIDSSGANVLTF
CDR3nt: TGTGCCAGCAGTTCCATCGACAGCTCTGGGGCCAACGTCCTGACTTTC

j_gene: TRBJ2-1
v_gene: TRBV2
abundance: once
d_gene: TRBD2
CDR3aa: CASLAGDYNEQFF
CDR3nt: TGTGCCAGCTTGGCGGGGGACTACAATGAGCAGTTCTTC

j_gene: TRBJ2-2
v_gene: TRBV30
abundance: NA
d_gene: NA
CDR3aa: CAWSDMGLSTGELFF
CDR3nt: TGTGCCTGGAGTGATATGGGGCTAAGCACCGGGGAGCTGTTTTTT

j_gene: TRBJ2-7
v_gene: TRBV30
abundance: NA
d_gene: TRBD1
CDR3aa: CAWSFGRGSYEQYF
CDR3nt: TGTGCCTGGAGTTTCGGCAGGGGGTCCTACGAGCAGTACTTC

j_gene: TRBJ2-3
v_gene: TRBV9
abundance: NA
d_gene: NA
CDR3aa: CASSVVGMTDTQYF
CDR3nt: TGTGCCAGCAGCGTAGTAGGTATGACAGATACGCAGTATTTT

j_gene: TRBJ2-7
v_gene: TRBV7-8
abundance: NA
d_gene: NA
CDR3aa: CASSPTTGIYEQYF
CDR3nt: TGTGCCAGCAGCCCGACGACGGGGATCTACGAGCAGTACTTC

j_gene: TRBJ1-5
v_gene: TRBV9
abundance: NA
d_gene: NA
CDR3aa: CASSGGGNQPQHF
CDR3nt: TGTGCCAGCAGCGGGGGTGGCAATCAGCCCCAGCATTTT

j_gene: TRBJ2-7
v_gene: TRBV20-1
abundance: NA
d_gene: NA
CDR3aa: CSARLVTEQYF
CDR3nt: TGCAGTGCCAGACTAGTTACCGAGCAGTACTTC

j_gene: TRBJ2-7
v_gene: TRBV29-1
abundance: NA
d_gene: TRBD1
CDR3aa: CSVTDRVNPYEQYF
CDR3nt: TGCAGCGTTACCGACAGGGTAAACCCCTACGAGCAGTACTTC

j_gene: TRBJ2-7
v_gene: TRBV9
abundance: NA
d_gene: TRBD1
CDR3aa: CASDTGGGEQYF
CDR3nt: TGTGCCAGCGATACAGGGGGCGGCGAGCAGTACTTC

j_gene: TRBJ2-1
v_gene: TRBV29-1
abundance: NA
d_gene: TRBD2
CDR3aa: CSEALRGAGDEQFF
CDR3nt: TGCAGCGAGGCCCTCAGGGGAGCGGGGGATGAGCAGTTCTTC

j_gene: TRBJ2-1
v_gene: TRBV6-4
abundance: NA
d_gene: NA
CDR3aa: CASSDSAYNEQFF
CDR3nt: TGTGCCAGCAGTGACTCGGCTTACAATGAGCAGTTCTTC

j_gene: TRBJ2-4
v_gene: TRBV6-5
abundance: NA
d_gene: TRBD1
CDR3aa: CASSRGQGSFF
CDR3nt: TGTGCCAGCAGTAGAGGACAGGGGAGTTTCTTC

j_gene: TRBJ1-2
v_gene: TRBV29-1
abundance: NA
d_gene: TRBD1
CDR3aa: CSVRGQKAYGYTF
CDR3nt: TGCAGCGTGAGGGGGCAGAAGGCCTATGGCTACACCTTC

j_gene: TRBJ2-2
v_gene: TRBV29-1
abundance: NA
d_gene: NA
CDR3aa: CSADTSPGTGELFF
CDR3nt: TGCAGCGCAGACACTAGCCCCGGCACCGGGGAGCTGTTTTTT

j_gene: TRBJ2-7
v_gene: TRBV7-9
abundance: NA
d_gene: NA
CDR3aa: CASSAGGGEQYF
CDR3nt: TGTGCCAGCAGCGCCGGAGGCGGCGAGCAGTACTTC

j_gene: TRBJ1-1
v_gene: TRBV14
abundance: NA
d_gene: NA
CDR3aa: CASSQYLNTEAFF
CDR3nt: TGTGCCAGCAGCCAATATCTGAACACTGAAGCTTTCTTT

j_gene: TRBJ2-1
v_gene: TRBV4-2
abundance: few
d_gene: TRBD2
CDR3aa: CASSPRASGGDEQFF
CDR3nt: TGTGCCAGCAGCCCGCGGGCTAGCGGGGGGGATGAGCAGTTCTTC

j_gene: TRBJ2-7
v_gene: TRBV18
abundance: NA
d_gene: NA
CDR3aa: CASSHTDPSANEQYF
CDR3nt: TGTGCCAGCTCACACACCGATCCCAGCGCGAACGAGCAGTACTTC

j_gene: TRBJ1-4
v_gene: TRBV27
abundance: NA
d_gene: NA
CDR3aa: CASSLEKLFF
CDR3nt: TGTGCCAGCAGTTTAGAGAAACTGTTTTTT